One and the same sample provided the 9 T cell receptor beta chains below, sequenced in a study of blood T cell repertoires in COVID-19. Sequenced by immunoSEQ multiplex PCR; TCRdb stores in-frame clones only, minus some. This sample has some 40,000 clones, with approximately 70% found just once. The source material was peripheral blood. The receptors derive from an elderly man with acute or convalescent COVID-19.

This chain uses TRBV25-1 with TRBJ1-6; tentatively, D is TRBD1 (5 bases). The V end was cut by 6 bases, the J end by 10 bases, with 16 bases between. This CDR3 has 14 residues. Germline CDR1 MGHDK, CDR2 SYGVNS. The CDR3 DNA sequence: TGTGCCAGCAGCCAAGCGGGGGTTGGGTCACCCCTCCACTTT. This encodes CASSQAGVGSPLHF.

Details on this clone: Distinct nucleotide sequences in the sample also encode this CDR3. J is TRBJ1-2 and V is TRBV2, with 9 bases identical to TRBD1. The germline gives CDR1 SNHLY, CDR2 FYNNEI. This CDR3 is built from 14 residues. V lost 7 bases, J lost 0 bases, and 3 bases stayed unmatched. CDR3: CASNRDRANYGYTF. CDR3 nucleotide sequence: TGTGCCAGCAACCGGGACAGGGCTAACTATGGCTACACCTTC.

This chain joins TRBV5-5 and TRBJ2-7; 9 bases are shared with TRBD2. Unmatched junction bases numbered 17, after V lost 3 bases and J lost 1 base. CDR1 is SGHKS, CDR2 YYEKEE, per germline (reference sequence). CDR3 length equals 19 residues. The CDR3 sequence is CASSSPQGTSGRRSYEQYF. The CDR3 DNA reads as TGTGCCAGCAGCTCGCCCCAGGGAACTAGCGGGCGCAGATCCTACGAGCAGTACTTC.

A few counts support this clone. The V gene is TRBV19, the J gene TRBJ2-1; 12 bases are shared with TRBD2. CDR1 is LNHDA, CDR2 SQIVND, per germline (reference sequence). V gave up 5 bases and J gave up 9 bases; unmatched junction bases: 8. This CDR3 has 15 amino acids. Written as DNA, the CDR3 is TGTGCCAGTAGTCCCGGACTAGCGGGATATAGTGAGCAGTTCTTC. Its protein is CASSPGLAGYSEQFF.

This clone was observed a few times. The rearrangement uses TRBV4-1 and TRBJ2-7; 7 nucleotides match TRBD1. This CDR3 comprises 15 residues. Germline loops: CDR1 MGHRA, CDR2 YSYEKL. V shed 3 bases and J 5 bases; nucleotides not matched to a gene: 10. CDR3 loop: CASSQGDREEDEQYF. The CDR3 region has the DNA TGCGCCAGCAGCCAGGGAGACAGGGAAGAAGACGAGCAGTACTTC.

There are a few counts of this clone. V and J are TRBV27 and TRBJ1-2, with D possibly TRBD1 on 5 matching bases. V was pared by 4 bases and J by 1 base, with 13 bases between. The germline gives CDR1 MNHEY, CDR2 SMNVEV (reference sequence). The CDR3 extends over 15 amino acids. CDR3 DNA sequence: TGTGCCAGCAGTTCCTGGGGCCGGAGTAACTATGGCTACACCTTC. Protein: CASSSWGRSNYGYTF.

The chain employs TRBV6-5 and TRBJ1-1, with D perhaps matching TRBD1 (6 bases). V was trimmed by 0 bases and J by 6 bases, leaving 11 bases between them. The CDR3 is made up of 14 amino acids. CDR1 and CDR2 (germline): MNHEY, SVGAGI. The CDR3 region is CASSYSWEGAEAFF. As DNA, the CDR3 is TGTGCCAGCAGTTACTCTTGGGAGGGGGCTGAAGCTTTCTTT.

The CDR3 loop reads CASSARQGSVTKNIQYF. CDR3 in DNA: TGTGCCAGCAGCGCCCGACAGGGAAGTGTGACCAAAAACATTCAGTACTTC. The V and J genes are TRBV11-2 and TRBJ2-4, with TRBD1 identical over 7 bases. Per the germline V gene, CDR1 is SGHAT and CDR2 is FQNNGV. The ends lost 5 bases at V and 2 bases at J; junction bases unmatched: 12. The CDR3 loop spans 17 amino acids.

DNA of the CDR3: TGTGCCAGCAGCTTGGACAGGGGGCAGCCCCAGCATTTT. Translated, it gives CASSLDRGQPQHF. V gene TRBV5-4 combines with J gene TRBJ1-5; 8 nucleotides agree with TRBD1. CDR1 and CDR2 from the germline V gene are SGHNT and YYREEE (reference sequence). Trimming at V came to 0 bases and at J to 7 bases, leaving 0 bases not matched to a gene. The CDR3 has 13 amino acids. Filled out from reference TRBV5-4 and TRBJ1-5, the complete variable domain reads ETGVTQSPTHLIKTRGQQVTLRCSSQSGHNTVSWYQQALGQGPQFIFQYYREEENGRGNFPPRFSGLQFPNYSSELNVNALELDDSALYLCASSLDRGQPQHFGDGTRLSIL.